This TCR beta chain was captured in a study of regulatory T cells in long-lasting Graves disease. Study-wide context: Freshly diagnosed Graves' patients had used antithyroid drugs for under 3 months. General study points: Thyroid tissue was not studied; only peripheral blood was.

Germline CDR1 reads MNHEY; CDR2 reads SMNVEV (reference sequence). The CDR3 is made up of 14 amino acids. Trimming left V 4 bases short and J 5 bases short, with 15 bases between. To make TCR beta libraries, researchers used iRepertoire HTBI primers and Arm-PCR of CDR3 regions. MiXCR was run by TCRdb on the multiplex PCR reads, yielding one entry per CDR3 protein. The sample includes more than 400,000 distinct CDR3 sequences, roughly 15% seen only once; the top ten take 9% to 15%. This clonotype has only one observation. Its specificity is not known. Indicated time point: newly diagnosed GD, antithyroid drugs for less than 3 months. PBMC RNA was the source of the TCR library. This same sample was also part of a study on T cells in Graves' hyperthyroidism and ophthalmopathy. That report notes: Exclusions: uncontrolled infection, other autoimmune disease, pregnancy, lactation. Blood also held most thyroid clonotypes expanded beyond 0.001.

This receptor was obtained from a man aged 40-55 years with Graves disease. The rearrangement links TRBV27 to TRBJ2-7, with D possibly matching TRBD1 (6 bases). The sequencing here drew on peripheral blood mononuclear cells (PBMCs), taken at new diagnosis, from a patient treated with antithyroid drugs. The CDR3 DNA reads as TGTGCCAGCAGTTCGGGAACAGGGTACCACGAGCAGTACTTC. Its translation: CASSSGTGYHEQYF.